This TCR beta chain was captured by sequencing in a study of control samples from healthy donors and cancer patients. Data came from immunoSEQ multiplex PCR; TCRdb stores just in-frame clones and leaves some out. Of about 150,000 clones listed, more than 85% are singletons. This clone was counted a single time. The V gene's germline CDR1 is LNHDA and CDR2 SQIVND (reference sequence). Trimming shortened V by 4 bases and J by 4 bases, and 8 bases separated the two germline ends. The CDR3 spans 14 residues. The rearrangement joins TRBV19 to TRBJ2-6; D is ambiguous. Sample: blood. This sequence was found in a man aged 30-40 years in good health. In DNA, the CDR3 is TGTGCCAGTAGTACCTATTCCGGGGCCAACGTCCTGACTTTC. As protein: CASSTYSGANVLTF.